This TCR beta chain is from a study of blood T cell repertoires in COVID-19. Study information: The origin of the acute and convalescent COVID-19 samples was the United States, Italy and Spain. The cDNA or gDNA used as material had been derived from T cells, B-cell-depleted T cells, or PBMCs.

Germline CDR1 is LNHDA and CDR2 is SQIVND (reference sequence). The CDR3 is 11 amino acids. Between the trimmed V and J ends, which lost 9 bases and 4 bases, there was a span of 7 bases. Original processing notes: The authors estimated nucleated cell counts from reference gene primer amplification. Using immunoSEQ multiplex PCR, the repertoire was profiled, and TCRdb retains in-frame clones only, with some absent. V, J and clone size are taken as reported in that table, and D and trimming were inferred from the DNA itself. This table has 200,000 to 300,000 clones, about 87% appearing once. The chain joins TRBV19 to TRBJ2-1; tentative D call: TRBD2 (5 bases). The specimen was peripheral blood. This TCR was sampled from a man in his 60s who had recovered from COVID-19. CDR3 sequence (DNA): TGTGCCAGCGGGGTTTACAATGAGCAGTTCTTC. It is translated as CASGVYNEQFF.